These 3 T cell receptor beta chains were sequenced from one sample in a study of beta chain features in type 1 diabetes. What was sequenced were expressed TCRB transcripts, since all of the isolated RNA had been reverse transcribed. Generated by immunoSEQ multiplex PCR, the TCRdb table keeps only in-frame clones and is missing some. The table lists 860,000 or so clones, about 17% of them singletons. Sequenced material: naive CD4+ T cells from blood. These TCRs come from a woman in her late teens or twenties in good health.

Details on this clone: Other nucleotide sequences from this sample produce the same CDR3. The gene calls are TRBV5-1 and TRBJ2-7; D is tentatively TRBD1 or TRBD2 (5 bases each). Trimming stripped 4 bases from V and 2 bases from J, with 13 bases between. This CDR3 comprises 14 residues. Germline V gene sequence: CDR1 SGHRS, CDR2 YFSETQ. CDR3 loop: CASSLGTAAYEQYF. The DNA for the CDR3 is TGCGCCAGCAGCCTAGGGACGGCCGCCTACGAGCAGTACTTC.

This clone has more than one count but fewer than ten. The V gene is TRBV5-6, the J gene TRBJ2-5, with a possible D match to TRBD2 (5 bases). Germline lookup yields CDR1 SGHDT and CDR2 YYEEEE. The length of the CDR3 is 14 residues. V was cut by 0 bases and J by 4 bases, with 10 bases left in between. CDR3 in amino acids: CASSLGGRGETQYF. For the CDR3, the DNA is TGTGCCAGCAGCTTGGGAGGGAGAGGAGAGACCCAGTACTTC.

A few counts support this clone. The rearrangement joins TRBV18 to TRBJ2-1; 8 nucleotides agree with TRBD1. With V trimmed by 2 bases and J by 2 bases, 8 bases remained unmatched. Germline V lookup: CDR1 KGHSH, CDR2 LQKENI. This CDR3 contains 17 residues. The CDR3 bases are TGTGCCAGCTCACCAACCGGGACAGGTGGGACCTACAATGAGCAGTTCTTC. Its translation is CASSPTGTGGTYNEQFF.